This TCR beta chain was observed in a study of CD8+ T cells in alopecia areata. Whole-study findings and limits: Among the 100 top clones, expanded CD8+ clones, like scalp clonality, were significantly decreased by tofacitinib.

The treatment here: oral pan-JAK inhibitor, 5-10 mg twice daily. Extraction and reverse transcription of RNA yielded cDNA as the sequencing template. Clones were read by immunoSEQ multiplex PCR, and TCRdb kept only the in-frame ones, dropping some. The sample lists a few hundred thousand clones, 30% to 40% occurring once. The CDR3 has 18 residues. Germline V gene sequence: CDR1 MGHRA, CDR2 YSYEKL. V was clipped by 4 bases and J by 4 bases, with 22 bases between them. A remark on this clone: No antigen is known for it.

The material sequenced was CD4+ T cells sorted from blood, taken at roughly week 30, from a patient treated with tofacitinib. The V and J genes are TRBV4-1 and TRBJ2-2, with D perhaps being TRBD1 or TRBD2 (6 bases each). This TCR was sampled from a human donor with alopecia areata. Written as DNA, the CDR3 is TGCGCCAGCAGCCTTTCTTCCTTAGGAGGGGGATCCACCGGGGAGCTGTTTTTT. Its translation is CASSLSSLGGGSTGELFF.